This paragraph covers one T cell receptor (beta chain) sequence. Profiled with immunoSEQ multiplex PCR; TCRdb holds only in-frame clones, not every one. In the table there are tens of thousands of clones, more than 75% of which are singletons. This sample was taken from a study of OX40 agonist ivuxolimab in advanced cancers. In germline, CDR1 is MNHNS, CDR2 SASEGT. Trimming took 2 bases from V and 0 from J, leaving 7 bases between them. The CDR3 is 15 residues long. The starting material was CD4+ or CD8+ T cells sorted from blood, obtained in a trial of the OX40 agonist ivuxolimab. The sequence was collected from an adult with an advanced solid tumor such as melanoma, head and neck, liver or kidney cancer. J is TRBJ1-4 and V is TRBV6-1, with no clear D. In DNA, the CDR3 is TGTGCCAGCAGTGAATGGGCAGCAACTAATGAAAAACTGTTTTTT. Translated: CASSEWAATNEKLFF.